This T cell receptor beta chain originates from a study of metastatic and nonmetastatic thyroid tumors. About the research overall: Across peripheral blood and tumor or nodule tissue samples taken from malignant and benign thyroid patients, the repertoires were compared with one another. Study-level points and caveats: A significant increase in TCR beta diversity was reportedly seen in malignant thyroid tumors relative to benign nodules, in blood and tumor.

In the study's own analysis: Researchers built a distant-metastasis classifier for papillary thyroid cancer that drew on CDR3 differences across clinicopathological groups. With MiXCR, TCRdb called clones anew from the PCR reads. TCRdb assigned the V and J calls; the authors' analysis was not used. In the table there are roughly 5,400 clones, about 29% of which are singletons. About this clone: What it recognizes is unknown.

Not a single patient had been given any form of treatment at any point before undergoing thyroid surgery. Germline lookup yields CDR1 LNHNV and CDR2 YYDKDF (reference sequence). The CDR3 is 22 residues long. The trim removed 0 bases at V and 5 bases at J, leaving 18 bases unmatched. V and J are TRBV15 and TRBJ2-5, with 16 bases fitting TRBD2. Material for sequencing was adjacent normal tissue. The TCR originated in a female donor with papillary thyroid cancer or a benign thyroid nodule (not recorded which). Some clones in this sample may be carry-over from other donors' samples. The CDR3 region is CATSRDMSDPGTSGRVGETQYF. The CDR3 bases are TGTGCCACCAGCAGAGATATGTCGGACCCTGGGACTAGCGGGAGGGTTGGGGAGACCCAGTACTTC. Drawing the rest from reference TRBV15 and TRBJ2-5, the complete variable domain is DAMVIQNPRYQVTQFGKPVTLSCSQTLNHNVMYWYQQKSSQAPKLLFHYYDKDFNNEADTPDNFQSRRPNTSFCFLDIRSPGLGDTAMYLCATSRDMSDPGTSGRVGETQYFGPGTRLLVL.